The 32 T cell receptor beta chains reported below all come from one sample, sequenced in a study of cytomegalovirus exposure and HLA in healthy donors. Only in-frame clones appear in the TCRdb table, and some are missing; sequencing was by immunoSEQ multiplex PCR. This table holds 160,000 or so clones, 84% found once. Sequencing was performed on PBMCs. The receptors were sampled from a man aged 25-40 years in good health and CMV-seropositive.

The chain is built from TRBV2 and TRBJ1-3; D not certain. V was cut by 8 bases and J by 0 bases, with 11 bases left in between. CDR1 and CDR2 from the germline V gene are SNHLY and FYNNEI. The CDR3 has 14 amino acids. CDR3 bases: TGTGCCAGCCCCAGTCGGGGCTCTGGAAACACCATATATTTT. It is translated as CASPSRGSGNTIYF.

The J gene is TRBJ2-3, the V gene TRBV6-6, with 7 bases identical to TRBD2. The CDR3 runs to 13 residues. The germline V gene encodes CDR1 MNHNY and CDR2 SVGAGI (reference sequence). V trimming: 6 bases; J trimming: 4 bases; junction bases outside the gene matches: 4. This chain's CDR3 is CASRSGRADTQYF. The CDR3 region has the DNA TGTGCCAGCAGGTCGGGGAGGGCAGATACGCAGTATTTT.

The chain employs TRBV30 and TRBJ1-6; weak D call: TRBD1 (5 bases). Germline values: CDR1 GTSNPN, CDR2 SVGIG (reference sequence). Between the trimmed V and J ends, which lost 5 bases and 8 bases, there was a span of 16 bases. CDR3 size: 14 residues. Here the CDR3 DNA reads TGTGCCTGGGGGGAGGGGATTGAGGATTCACCCCTCCACTTT. Protein: CAWGEGIEDSPLHF.

The sample holds a few counts of this clone. V is TRBV18 and J is TRBJ1-2, with D possibly TRBD1 on 5 matching bases. V was pared by 2 bases and J by 0 bases, with 10 bases between. The CDR3 has 15 residues. Germline CDR1 reads KGHSH; CDR2 reads LQKENI. CDR3 coding DNA: TGTGCCAGCTCACCAAGTGAAGGGGCTAACTATGGCTACACCTTC. It is translated as CASSPSEGANYGYTF.

The chain couples TRBV7-9 to TRBJ2-1; 7 bases map to TRBD2. The germline CDR1 and CDR2 sequences are SEHNR and FQNEAQ (reference sequence). V was clipped by 8 bases and J by 5 bases; unmatched bases: 12. The CDR3 has 15 amino acids. The DNA for the CDR3 is TGTGCCAGCGGAAGAGCGGGGTGGGTTAACAATGAGCAGTTCTTC. As protein: CASGRAGWVNNEQFF.

The chain carries TRBV6-5 and TRBJ2-3; 8 bases fit TRBD1. The CDR3 spans 15 residues. Looked up from germline, CDR1 is MNHEY and CDR2 is SVGAGI. V gave up 6 bases and J gave up 2 bases; unmatched junction bases: 7. As DNA, the CDR3 is TGTGCCAGCAGAGGCAGGACAGGGCTCACAGATACGCAGTATTTT. Amino acids: CASRGRTGLTDTQYF.

The V gene is TRBV15, the J gene TRBJ2-7; possible D gene TRBD2, 5 bases. Germline V lookup: CDR1 LNHNV, CDR2 YYDKDF (reference sequence). V lost 0 bases to trimming and J lost 2 bases, with 11 bases between them. CDR3 size: 15 residues. The CDR3 nucleotides read TGTGCCACCAGCAGAGATCTCGCGGGCCCCTACGAGCAGTACTTC. The encoded protein is CATSRDLAGPYEQYF. The variable domain in full, completed from reference TRBV15 and TRBJ2-7, reads DAMVIQNPRYQVTQFGKPVTLSCSQTLNHNVMYWYQQKSSQAPKLLFHYYDKDFNNEADTPDNFQSRRPNTSFCFLDIRSPGLGDTAMYLCATSRDLAGPYEQYFGPGTRLTVT.

In nucleotides, the CDR3 is TGTGCCAGTAGACAAGGGACAGCGAACACTGAAGCTTTCTTT. Translated: CASRQGTANTEAFF. V is TRBV19 and J is TRBJ1-1; 7 nucleotides match TRBD1. The CDR3 loop spans 14 amino acids. Germline CDR1 LNHDA, CDR2 SQIVND (reference sequence). V trimming: 6 bases; J trimming: 1 base; junction bases outside the gene matches: 5.

The chain joins TRBV7-9 to TRBJ2-7; a weak D match, TRBD2 (5 bases). CDR1 SEHNR and CDR2 FQNEAQ come from the germline V gene (reference sequence). Trimming left V 4 bases short and J 3 bases short, with 19 bases between. The length of the CDR3 is 16 residues. CDR3 protein: CASSSDWFRGRYEQYF. DNA for the CDR3: TGTGCCAGCAGCTCCGATTGGTTTCGGGGTCGCTACGAGCAGTACTTC.

The chain has TRBV27 and TRBJ1-4, with 7 positions matching TRBD1. The V gene's germline CDR1 is MNHEY and CDR2 SMNVEV (reference sequence). V dropped 4 bases and J dropped 0; count of bases not matched to a gene: 5. The CDR3 extends over 16 amino acids. The CDR3 DNA sequence: TGTGCCAGCAGTTCATGGACAGGTGCAACTAATGAAAAACTGTTTTTT. The encoded protein is CASSSWTGATNEKLFF.

The chain recombines TRBV29-1 with TRBJ1-2; D uncertain. This CDR3 is built from 11 residues. Per germline, CDR1 SQVTM and CDR2 ANQGSEA. Deletions cut 6 bases from V and 5 bases from J, with 10 bases between. The CDR3 sequence: CSVLDMYGYTF. The DNA for the CDR3 is TGCAGCGTCCTTGACATGTATGGCTACACCTTC.

The chain joins TRBV6-5 to TRBJ2-5, with 8 bases lining up with TRBD1. The CDR3 is 14 amino acids. V was pared by 5 bases and J by 5 bases, with 7 bases of the junction left unmatched. CDR1 and CDR2 from the germline V gene are MNHEY and SVGAGI. The CDR3, as DNA: TGTGCCAGCAGTAGCCAGGGGGCATGGGAGACCCAGTACTTC. Translation: CASSSQGAWETQYF.

The chain's CDR3 is CASSLGTSGRAGDEQFF. The CDR3 nucleotides are TGTGCCAGCAGCTTAGGGACTAGCGGGAGGGCGGGGGATGAGCAGTTCTTC. The chain recombines TRBV7-2 with TRBJ2-1, with 15 bases that match TRBD2. This CDR3 is built from 17 residues. V dropped 1 base and J dropped 8; count of bases not matched to a gene: 6. CDR1 is SGHTA, CDR2 FQGNSA, per germline.

The V gene is TRBV5-5, the J gene TRBJ2-7, with 7 bases fitting TRBD1. Germline V gene data show CDR1 as SGHKS and CDR2 as YYEKEE (reference sequence). After removal of 2 bases from V and 0 bases from J, the junction contained 11 bases not matched to a gene. CDR3 length: 17 amino acids. Here the CDR3 DNA reads TGTGCCAGCAGCTTCCTTGACGGACAGGCAAGCTCCTACGAGCAGTACTTC. Its protein is CASSFLDGQASSYEQYF.

This chain joins TRBV5-1 and TRBJ2-3; D perhaps matches TRBD1 (6 bases). This CDR3 comprises 15 residues. Trimming shortened V by 0 bases and J by 6 bases, and 14 bases separated the two germline ends. Germline V gene sequence: CDR1 SGHRS, CDR2 YFSETQ. CDR3 DNA sequence: TGCGCCAGCAGCTTGGGGGCGCCCACAGGGGATACGCAGTATTTT. Its translation is CASSLGAPTGDTQYF.

The chain carries TRBV30 and TRBJ1-2, with D possibly being TRBD1 (6 bases). The CDR3 has 13 residues. V was pared by 0 bases and J by 4 bases, with 9 bases between. The V gene's germline CDR1 is GTSNPN and CDR2 SVGIG (reference sequence). CDR3 region: CAWSVQGGYGYTF. CDR3 coding DNA: TGTGCCTGGAGTGTACAAGGGGGCTATGGCTACACCTTC.

The chain joins TRBV5-1 to TRBJ2-1; TRBD2 matches 9 bases. This CDR3 comprises 15 residues. Per the germline V gene, CDR1 is SGHRS and CDR2 is YFSETQ. Trimming took 2 bases from V and 4 from J; bases not matched to a gene: 4. The CDR3 nucleotides read TGCGCCAGCAGCTTTACGAGCGGGGGGTACAATGAGCAGTTCTTC. It is translated as CASSFTSGGYNEQFF. The full variable domain, with the rest looked up from reference TRBV5-1 and TRBJ2-1, is KAGVTQTPRYLIKTRGQQVTLSCSPISGHRSVSWYQQTPGQGLQFLFEYFSETQRNKGNFPGRFSGRQFSNSRSEMNVSTLELGDSALYLCASSFTSGGYNEQFFGPGTRLTVL.

The V call is TRBV2, the J call TRBJ1-1; 7 nucleotides line up with TRBD1. Trimming took 6 bases from V and 1 from J; bases not matched to a gene: 8. This CDR3 has 15 residues. Germline CDR1 and CDR2: SNHLY and FYNNEI. CDR3 nucleotide sequence: TGTGCCAGCAGCCCGGGACAGCCCGGGAACACTGAAGCTTTCTTT. The encoded protein is CASSPGQPGNTEAFF.

The chain uses TRBV28 and TRBJ1-2; D gene uncertain. Trimming pared 2 bases from V and 3 bases from J, leaving 13 bases between. From germline, CDR1 is MDHEN and CDR2 SYDVKM. This CDR3 is built from 15 residues. In DNA, the CDR3 is TGTGCCAGCAGTTTAATCGGGGTTTCAGACTATGGCTACACCTTC. Its translation is CASSLIGVSDYGYTF.

V and J are TRBV29-1 and TRBJ2-6; D not resolved. CDR1 and CDR2 (germline): SQVTM, ANQGSEA. V shed 5 bases and J shed 0 bases, with 8 bases lying between them. The CDR3 contains 14 residues. CDR3: CSVRSDSGANVLTF. DNA for the CDR3: TGCAGCGTTCGTTCAGACTCTGGGGCCAACGTCCTGACTTTC.

This clone was seen only a few times. The chain uses TRBV5-1 and TRBJ2-7; TRBD1 aligns across 7 bases. There are 15 residues in the CDR3. The germline CDR1 and CDR2 sequences are SGHRS and YFSETQ. The V and J ends lost 4 bases and 0 bases, in that order; junction bases with no gene match: 7. The CDR3 bases are TGCGCCAGCAGCGGTACACAGGGGCTCTCCTACGAGCAGTACTTC. It encodes CASSGTQGLSYEQYF.

As to this clone: Other DNA sequences from this sample encode an identical CDR3 as well. The CDR3 sequence: CASSSQGYEQYF. CDR3 DNA: TGTGCCAGCAGTTCCCAGGGCTACGAGCAGTACTTC. This chain joins TRBV6-6 and TRBJ2-7; D perhaps matches TRBD1 (5 bases). CDR1 and CDR2 (germline): MNHNY, SVGAGI (reference sequence). With 4 bases removed from V and 3 bases from J, the gap between germline ends came to 7 bases. The CDR3 covers 12 residues.

This clone has more than one count but fewer than ten. The chain uses TRBV7-9 and TRBJ1-6, with 7 bases that match TRBD1. In germline, CDR1 is SEHNR, CDR2 FQNEAQ (reference sequence). V trimming: 2 bases; J trimming: 6 bases; junction bases outside the gene matches: 1. The CDR3 runs 14 residues. Written as DNA, the CDR3 is TGTGCCAGCAGCTTAAACAGGGGTAATTCACCCCTCCACTTT. Amino acid sequence: CASSLNRGNSPLHF. The complete variable domain, with remaining parts taken from reference TRBV7-9 and TRBJ1-6, reads DTGVSQNPRHKITKRGQNVTFRCDPISEHNRLYWYRQTLGQGPEFLTYFQNEAQLEKSRLLSDRFSAERPKGSFSTLEIQRTEQGDSAMYLCASSLNRGNSPLHFGNGTRLTVT.

The chain recombines TRBV5-4 with TRBJ2-5; 9 positions match TRBD2. Looked up from germline, CDR1 is SGHNT and CDR2 is YYREEE (reference sequence). This CDR3 contains 14 residues. V lost 4 bases, J lost 4 bases, and 5 bases stayed unmatched. The CDR3: CASSIIAGVETQYF. CDR3 nucleotide sequence: TGTGCCAGCAGCATAATAGCGGGAGTAGAGACCCAGTACTTC.

The chain is built from TRBV9 and TRBJ1-2; 7 nucleotides agree with TRBD1. This CDR3 has 15 residues. Germline V CDR1 and CDR2: SGDLS, YYNGEE. J was trimmed by 4 bases and V by 3 bases; bases with no gene match: 9. This CDR3 reads CASSANLRDSYGYTF. The CDR3 DNA is TGTGCCAGCAGCGCAAACCTCCGGGACAGCTATGGCTACACCTTC.

The rearrangement joins TRBV7-3 to TRBJ2-2; 7 bases fit TRBD1. The V and J ends lost 5 bases and 4 bases, in that order; junction bases with no gene match: 13. The CDR3 covers 17 residues. CDR1 and CDR2 from the germline V gene are SGHTA and FQGTGA. The CDR3 region is CASSEQPGQRPTGELFF. In DNA, the CDR3 is TGTGCCAGCAGCGAACAACCGGGACAGAGACCCACCGGGGAGCTGTTTTTT.

V usage is TRBV5-4 and J usage is TRBJ2-4, with TRBD1 identical over 9 bases. The V segment lost 3 bases and the J segment 8 bases; nucleotides outside the gene matches: 6. This CDR3 has 14 residues. Per the germline V gene, CDR1 is SGHNT and CDR2 is YYREEE (reference sequence). CDR3 protein: CASSSRQGVDIQYF. CDR3 DNA sequence: TGTGCCAGCAGCTCCCGACAGGGGGTAGACATTCAGTACTTC.

The sample holds one count of this clone. The chain carries TRBV4-1 and TRBJ1-5; D is perhaps TRBD1 (6 bases). Germline CDR1 MGHRA, CDR2 YSYEKL. The CDR3 length is 14 residues. V was trimmed by 2 bases and J by 6 bases, leaving 11 bases between them. CDR3: CASSQLGAGQPQHF. The CDR3 nucleotides read TGCGCCAGCAGCCAACTGGGGGCAGGTCAGCCCCAGCATTTT.

The chain recombines TRBV30 with TRBJ2-6; D perhaps matches TRBD2 (6 bases). Germline-derived CDR1 and CDR2 are GTSNPN and SVGIG (reference sequence). Trimming cost V 8 bases and J 0 bases, with 14 bases left between them. This CDR3 contains 15 residues. In nucleotides, the CDR3 is TGTGCCGCCTCGGCGGGGCCCTCTGGGGCCAACGTCCTGACTTTC. Protein sequence: CAASAGPSGANVLTF. Combining the CDR3 with reference TRBV30 and TRBJ2-6 gives the whole variable domain SQTIHQWPATLVQPVGSPLSLECTVEGTSNPNLYWYRQAAGRGLQLLFYSVGIGQISSEVPQNLSASRPQDRQFILSSKKLLLSDSGFYLCAASAGPSGANVLTFGAGSRLTVL.

The rearrangement uses TRBV5-1 and TRBJ1-1; possible D gene TRBD1, 5 bases. V dropped 2 bases and J dropped 2 bases, with 13 bases sitting between them. This CDR3 is built from 15 residues. In germline, CDR1 is SGHRS, CDR2 YFSETQ. The CDR3, as DNA: TGCGCCAGCAGCTTTATATTGGGGACTAACACTGAAGCTTTCTTT. Its translation is CASSFILGTNTEAFF. Based on the CDR3 plus reference TRBV5-1 and TRBJ1-1, the full variable domain is KAGVTQTPRYLIKTRGQQVTLSCSPISGHRSVSWYQQTPGQGLQFLFEYFSETQRNKGNFPGRFSGRQFSNSRSEMNVSTLELGDSALYLCASSFILGTNTEAFFGQGTRLTVV.

The DNA of the CDR3 is TGTGCCAGTAGTTTGCTAGCGGGATCTTACAATGAGCAGTTCTTC. It codes for CASSLLAGSYNEQFF. The J gene is TRBJ2-1, the V gene TRBV19; 9 bases fit TRBD2. The CDR3 is 15 residues long. CDR1 LNHDA and CDR2 SQIVND come from the germline V gene (reference sequence). V shed 5 bases, J shed 4 bases, and the junction held 6 bases outside the gene matches. The full variable domain, in which reference TRBV19 and TRBJ2-1 provide the parts outside the CDR3, is DGGITQSPKYLFRKEGQNVTLSCEQNLNHDAMYWYRQDPGQGLRLIYYSQIVNDFQKGDIAEGYSVSREKKESFPLTVTSAQKNPTAFYLCASSLLAGSYNEQFFGPGTRLTVL.

This chain connects TRBV5-4 to TRBJ2-7, with 7 bases fitting TRBD2. Germline lookup yields CDR1 SGHNT and CDR2 YYREEE (reference sequence). The CDR3 consists of 15 residues. The V segment lost 3 bases and the J segment 2 bases; nucleotides outside the gene matches: 8. The CDR3 loop is CASSYGGLAAYEQYF. CDR3 DNA sequence: TGTGCCAGCAGCTACGGGGGTCTAGCGGCCTACGAGCAGTACTTC.